The clone carrying this T cell receptor beta chain was picked up many times. This record belongs to a study of T cells in Graves' hyperthyroidism and ophthalmopathy. Germline-derived CDR1 and CDR2 are KGHSH and LQKENI. V was clipped by 0 bases and J by 4 bases, with 12 bases between them. This CDR3 is 15 amino acids long. RNA transcripts served as the template for amplifying TCR beta CDR3 regions. During a first-round RT-PCR of the TCR CDR3, the HTBI primer set was used. MiXCR was run by TCRdb on the multiplex PCR reads, yielding one entry per CDR3 protein. The table has 500,000 or so distinct CDR3 sequences, about 16% seen once.

Specimen: blood. The origin of this receptor is a woman aged 25 to 45 with Graves' ophthalmopathy. The V call is TRBV18, the J call TRBJ2-5; D might be TRBD1 or TRBD2, each matching 5 bases. CDR3 residues: CASSPPGTPTETQYF. CDR3 in DNA: TGTGCCAGCTCACCACCCGGGACGCCAACAGAGACCCAGTACTTC.